The clone carrying this T cell receptor beta chain was recorded many times. The germline CDR1 and CDR2 sequences are SGDLS and YYNGEE. Trimming cost V 3 bases and J 4 bases, with 13 bases left between them. The CDR3 length is 15 residues. The data belong to a study of prognosis after radiotherapy for stage I lung cancer. Study at large: Recruiting of stage I non-small cell lung cancer patients into the study occurred between early 2018 and 2019. Concurrent therapy was not administered with stereotactic body radiotherapy to any patient.

Two-round multiplex PCR amplified TCR beta CDR3 from genomic DNA. First-round PCR employed TRBV- and TRBJ-specific primers for each gene. TCRdb processed the multiplex PCR reads anew with MiXCR; each CDR3 protein has one entry. Seen here are 50,000 to 75,000 distinct CDR3 sequences, around 27% observed once, and the top ten hold around 8%. The sample here was PBMCs, taken before or after stereotactic body radiation therapy (not recorded which). This TCR was recovered from a donor aged 50 or older with non-small cell lung cancer. This chain joins TRBV9 and TRBJ2-2; D is perhaps TRBD2 (6 bases). The CDR3 sequence: CASSAPGGSTGELFF. For the CDR3, the DNA is TGTGCCAGCAGCGCCCCCGGGGGTAGCACCGGGGAGCTGTTTTTT.